Below are 22 T cell receptor beta chains sequenced from a single sample in a study of blood T cell repertoires in COVID-19. Here immunoSEQ multiplex PCR was the method, and the copy in TCRdb shows in-frame clones only, minus some. Of around 180,000 clones detected, approximately 87% appear once; the ten largest clones hold over 15%. Sequences were obtained from peripheral blood. Receptors originate from a person between 70 and 80 years old with COVID-19, enrolled during active disease.

The chain recombines TRBV5-1 with TRBJ2-3; 7 positions match TRBD2. CDR3 length: 15 residues. V lost 4 bases to trimming and J lost 5 bases; unmatched junction nucleotides: 10. In germline, CDR1 is SGHRS, CDR2 YFSETQ. This CDR3 is CASSAESGEIDTQYF. The CDR3 DNA sequence: TGCGCCAGCAGCGCGGAGAGCGGGGAGATAGATACGCAGTATTTT.

For this clone: One end of the junction varies from germline; a read error may be responsible. CDR3 coding DNA: TGTGCCAGCAACTTGGGACAGGAAGCTTTCTTT. Translation: CASNLGQEAFF. The V gene is TRBV5-4, the J gene TRBJ1-1; 7 bases align to TRBD1. The CDR3 consists of 11 residues. Germline V gives CDR1 SGHNT, CDR2 YYREEE (reference sequence).

The rearrangement links TRBV6-2 or TRBV6-3 to TRBJ2-3; 7 nucleotides line up with TRBD2. Germline-derived CDR1 and CDR2 are MNHEY and SVGEGT. The CDR3 extends over 14 amino acids. The J segment lost 5 bases and the V segment lost 2 bases, leaving 4 bases of the junction unmatched. The CDR3 DNA reads TGTGCCAGCAGTTACCTTGCGGGGGAAGATACGCAGTATTTT. Translated: CASSYLAGEDTQYF.

The chain recombines TRBV11-3 with TRBJ2-2, with D uncertain. Per germline, CDR1 SGHNT and CDR2 YENEEA. Trimming shortened V by 1 base and J by 5 bases, and 8 bases separated the two germline ends. The length of the CDR3 is 14 residues. CDR3 sequence reads: CASSLASTTGELFF. The CDR3 bases are TGTGCCAGCAGCTTAGCAAGTACAACCGGGGAGCTGTTTTTT.

The rearrangement links TRBV6-5 to TRBJ1-2, with TRBD1 matching 9 bases. Unmatched junction bases numbered 4, after V lost 6 bases and J lost 2 bases. CDR3 length equals 14 residues. The germline CDR1 and CDR2 sequences are MNHEY and SVGAGI. CDR3 protein: CASRRTGDNYGYTF. CDR3 nucleotides: TGTGCCAGCAGGAGGACAGGGGACAACTATGGCTACACCTTC.

The CDR3 spells CASSFLANSNQPQHF. CDR3 in DNA: TGTGCCAGCAGCTTTTTAGCAAATAGCAATCAGCCCCAGCATTTT. This chain connects TRBV5-5 to TRBJ1-5; D unclear. V lost 2 bases and J lost 0, with 9 bases in between. This CDR3 is built from 15 residues. Germline V CDR1 and CDR2: SGHKS, YYEKEE (reference sequence).

The V call is TRBV29-1, the J call TRBJ2-7, with 7 positions matching TRBD1. The CDR3 covers 13 residues. Germline values: CDR1 SQVTM, CDR2 ANQGSEA. With V trimmed by 6 bases and J by 0 bases, 5 bases remained unmatched. The chain's CDR3 is CSVGTAYSYEQYF. Here the CDR3 DNA reads TGCAGCGTCGGGACAGCTTACTCCTACGAGCAGTACTTC.

In nucleotides, the CDR3 is TGTGCCACTCTCCGGGACAGGGGGTCCAATGAGCAGTTCTTC. It is translated as CATLRDRGSNEQFF. The rearrangement joins TRBV10-3 to TRBJ2-1; 11 nucleotides line up with TRBD1. Germline V lookup: CDR1 ENHRY, CDR2 SYGVKD. This CDR3 contains 14 residues. V lost 10 bases to trimming and J lost 6 bases; unmatched junction nucleotides: 8.

The chain combines TRBV10-3 with TRBJ1-2; D not resolved. V was clipped by 3 bases and J by 1 base, with 12 bases between them. The CDR3 loop spans 15 amino acids. The germline CDR1 and CDR2 sequences are ENHRY and SYGVKD. The CDR3 loop reads CAISEPAADNYGYTF. For the CDR3, the DNA is TGTGCCATCAGTGAACCAGCAGCGGATAACTATGGCTACACCTTC.

This sequence joins TRBV10-3 and TRBJ1-2; TRBD1 agrees at 7 bases. J gave up 2 bases and V 10 bases, and 16 bases lay outside the gene matches. This CDR3 has 16 residues. CDR1 is ENHRY and CDR2 is SYGVKD in the germline V gene. The CDR3 sequence is CATQDQQGPLNYGYTF. The CDR3 DNA sequence: TGTGCCACCCAAGACCAACAGGGGCCCTTGAACTATGGCTACACCTTC.

V usage is TRBV28 and J usage is TRBJ2-3; possibly TRBD2 for D (6 bases). This CDR3 is 15 amino acids long. V lost 4 bases, J lost 4 bases, and 15 bases lay in between. Looked up from germline, CDR1 is MDHEN and CDR2 is SYDVKM. CDR3 amino acids: CASSSLGGTADTQYF. The CDR3 region has the DNA TGTGCCAGCAGTTCACTTGGCGGGACGGCAGATACGCAGTATTTT.

J is TRBJ1-1 and V is TRBV28, with D hard to call. Germline assignment: CDR1 MDHEN and CDR2 SYDVKM. With 6 bases removed from V and 2 bases from J, the gap between germline ends came to 4 bases. The CDR3 has 11 residues. The CDR3 loop reads CASRLNTEAFF. CDR3 sequence (DNA): TGTGCCAGCAGACTTAACACTGAAGCTTTCTTT.

This clone appeared once. V usage is TRBV25-1 and J usage is TRBJ1-2; 7 nucleotides align to TRBD1. This CDR3 is 14 amino acids long. The ends lost 5 bases at V and 1 base at J; junction bases unmatched: 4. The germline V gene encodes CDR1 MGHDK and CDR2 SYGVNS. The CDR3: CASSPTGFNYGYTF. As DNA, the CDR3 is TGTGCCAGCAGTCCGACAGGGTTTAACTATGGCTACACCTTC.

CDR3 loop: CASSLVQRDYNEQFF. The CDR3 DNA follows: TGCGCCAGCAGCTTGGTACAGCGGGACTACAATGAGCAGTTCTTC. The V and J genes are TRBV5-1 and TRBJ2-1, with 7 bases aligning to TRBD2. There are 15 residues in the CDR3. V gave up 0 bases and J gave up 3 bases; unmatched junction bases: 3. From germline, CDR1 is SGHRS and CDR2 YFSETQ.

The CDR3 DNA is TGTGCCTGGAGGGTCCCGGGACACCAGAACACTGAAGCTTTCTTT. Protein: CAWRVPGHQNTEAFF. The rearrangement joins TRBV30 to TRBJ1-1; possible D gene TRBD1, 6 bases. This CDR3 comprises 15 residues. V lost 3 bases and J 1 base, leaving 15 bases between the germline ends. The germline gives CDR1 GTSNPN, CDR2 SVGIG (reference sequence).

The gene calls are TRBV29-1 and TRBJ2-6; a weak D match, TRBD1 (5 bases). The germline V gene has CDR1 SQVTM and CDR2 ANQGSEA. V was shortened by 2 bases and J by 0 bases, with 14 bases between the two germline ends. This CDR3 is 17 amino acids long. CDR3 sequence: CSVELETASSGANVLTF. The CDR3, as DNA: TGCAGCGTTGAACTGGAGACAGCGAGCTCTGGGGCCAACGTCCTGACTTTC.

The J gene is TRBJ1-2, the V gene TRBV5-5; D unresolved. V lost 4 bases to trimming and J lost 1 base, with 11 bases between them. Germline CDR1 reads SGHKS; CDR2 reads YYEKEE (reference sequence). This CDR3 spans 14 amino acids. Written as DNA, the CDR3 is TGTGCCAGCAGCCCTTCCGGGAGTAACTATGGCTACACCTTC. This sequence encodes CASSPSGSNYGYTF.

The rearrangement joins TRBV18 to TRBJ1-2; no definite D call. Deletions cut 3 bases from V and 1 base from J, with 15 bases between. The CDR3 has 16 amino acids. Germline assignment: CDR1 KGHSH and CDR2 LQKENI. The CDR3 nucleotides read TGTGCCAGCTCACCTAGTGGCCAGACACTTAACTATGGCTACACCTTC. This sequence encodes CASSPSGQTLNYGYTF.

This chain joins TRBV15 and TRBJ2-3; a weak D match, TRBD2 (6 bases). The CDR3 extends over 13 amino acids. With 6 bases removed from V and 6 bases from J, the gap between germline ends came to 13 bases. Germline loops: CDR1 LNHNV, CDR2 YYDKDF (reference sequence). The CDR3 protein is CATSRTKADTQYF. The CDR3, as DNA: TGTGCCACCAGTCGGACTAAAGCTGATACGCAGTATTTT. Complete variable domain (other parts from reference TRBV15 and TRBJ2-3): DAMVIQNPRYQVTQFGKPVTLSCSQTLNHNVMYWYQQKSSQAPKLLFHYYDKDFNNEADTPDNFQSRRPNTSFCFLDIRSPGLGDTAMYLCATSRTKADTQYFGPGTRLTVL.

The rearrangement links TRBV28 to TRBJ1-2; possibly TRBD1 for D (6 bases). Trimming stripped 6 bases from V and 4 bases from J, with 12 bases between. This CDR3 has 13 residues. CDR1 and CDR2 (germline): MDHEN, SYDVKM. The CDR3 region is CASSPRQVYGYTF. In DNA form, the CDR3 reads TGTGCCAGCAGCCCTCGACAGGTCTATGGCTACACCTTC.

CDR3 DNA: TGCGCCAGCAGCTTTAGCGGGGTGACCTACAATGAGCAGTTCTTC. It specifies CASSFSGVTYNEQFF. The V call is TRBV5-1, the J call TRBJ2-1; 8 bases align to TRBD2. This CDR3 region has 15 residues. CDR1 SGHRS and CDR2 YFSETQ come from the germline V gene. V gave up 2 bases and J gave up 2 bases; unmatched junction bases: 3.

Note on this clone: Other DNA sequences in this sample translate to the same CDR3. The J gene is TRBJ1-1, the V gene TRBV3-1 (or the pseudogene TRBV3-2); TRBD1 agrees at 7 bases. CDR3 length: 14 amino acids. V lost 4 bases, J lost 1 base, and 3 bases stayed unmatched. CDR1 is LGHDT and CDR2 is YNNKEL in the germline V gene (reference sequence). CDR3 DNA sequence: TGTGCCAGCAGCCCGACAGGGAAGAACACTGAAGCTTTCTTT. Residues: CASSPTGKNTEAFF.